This TCR beta chain was sequenced during a study of T cell responses to AZD1222 COVID-19 vaccine. Germline CDR1 is SNHLY and CDR2 is FYNNEI. The CDR3 loop spans 16 amino acids. The V end lost 7 bases, the J end lost 3 bases, and 16 bases lay between the germline ends. For this clone: The target antigen is unknown.

The data were produced by immunoSEQ multiplex PCR, yet TCRdb's version contains in-frame clones alone and is incomplete. This sample has about 200,000 clones; about 93% occur once, and the top ten carry 0.9% to 1.1%. Study outcomes and limitations: Spike-specific TCR breadth rose after two AZD1222 doses, and depth rose as well. Without day 14 samples, only post-peak T cell repertoires were studied. Seropositivity was recorded at baseline in only a handful of AZD1222 recipients. In the spike-specific TCR repertoire, nearly half reportedly target unmutated variant regions.

The sequencing here drew on peripheral blood, taken 28 days after the second AZD1222 dose. This sequence joins TRBV2 and TRBJ1-6; perhaps TRBD1 as D (6 bases). The receptor comes from an adult who received the AZD1222 COVID-19 vaccine. The CDR3 DNA is TGTGCCAGCACGGGGCAGGGGAGGAACTATAATTCACCCCTCCACTTT. The encoded protein is CASTGQGRNYNSPLHF.